This TCR beta chain was captured in a study of early stage breast cancer tumors. Whole-study findings and limits: Tumors had about 2.6-fold higher T cell density than normal breast.

The CDR3 loop spans 16 amino acids. Germline lookup yields CDR1 MNHEY and CDR2 SVGAGI. J was trimmed by 3 bases and V by 2 bases; bases with no gene match: 5. The data were produced by immunoSEQ multiplex PCR, yet TCRdb's version contains in-frame clones alone and is incomplete. The repertoire consists of some 11,000 clones, with approximately 72% occurring once and the leading ten covering 14%. As regards this clone: The antigen is unknown.

Sequenced material: breast tumor tissue. The clonotype was recovered from a person aged 70 to 80 with breast cancer. The chain employs TRBV6-5 and TRBJ2-5, with TRBD2 identical over 11 bases. CDR3 residues: CASSYTSGGRKETQYF. The CDR3 coding sequence is TGTGCCAGCAGTTACACTAGCGGGGGCCGAAAAGAGACCCAGTACTTC.